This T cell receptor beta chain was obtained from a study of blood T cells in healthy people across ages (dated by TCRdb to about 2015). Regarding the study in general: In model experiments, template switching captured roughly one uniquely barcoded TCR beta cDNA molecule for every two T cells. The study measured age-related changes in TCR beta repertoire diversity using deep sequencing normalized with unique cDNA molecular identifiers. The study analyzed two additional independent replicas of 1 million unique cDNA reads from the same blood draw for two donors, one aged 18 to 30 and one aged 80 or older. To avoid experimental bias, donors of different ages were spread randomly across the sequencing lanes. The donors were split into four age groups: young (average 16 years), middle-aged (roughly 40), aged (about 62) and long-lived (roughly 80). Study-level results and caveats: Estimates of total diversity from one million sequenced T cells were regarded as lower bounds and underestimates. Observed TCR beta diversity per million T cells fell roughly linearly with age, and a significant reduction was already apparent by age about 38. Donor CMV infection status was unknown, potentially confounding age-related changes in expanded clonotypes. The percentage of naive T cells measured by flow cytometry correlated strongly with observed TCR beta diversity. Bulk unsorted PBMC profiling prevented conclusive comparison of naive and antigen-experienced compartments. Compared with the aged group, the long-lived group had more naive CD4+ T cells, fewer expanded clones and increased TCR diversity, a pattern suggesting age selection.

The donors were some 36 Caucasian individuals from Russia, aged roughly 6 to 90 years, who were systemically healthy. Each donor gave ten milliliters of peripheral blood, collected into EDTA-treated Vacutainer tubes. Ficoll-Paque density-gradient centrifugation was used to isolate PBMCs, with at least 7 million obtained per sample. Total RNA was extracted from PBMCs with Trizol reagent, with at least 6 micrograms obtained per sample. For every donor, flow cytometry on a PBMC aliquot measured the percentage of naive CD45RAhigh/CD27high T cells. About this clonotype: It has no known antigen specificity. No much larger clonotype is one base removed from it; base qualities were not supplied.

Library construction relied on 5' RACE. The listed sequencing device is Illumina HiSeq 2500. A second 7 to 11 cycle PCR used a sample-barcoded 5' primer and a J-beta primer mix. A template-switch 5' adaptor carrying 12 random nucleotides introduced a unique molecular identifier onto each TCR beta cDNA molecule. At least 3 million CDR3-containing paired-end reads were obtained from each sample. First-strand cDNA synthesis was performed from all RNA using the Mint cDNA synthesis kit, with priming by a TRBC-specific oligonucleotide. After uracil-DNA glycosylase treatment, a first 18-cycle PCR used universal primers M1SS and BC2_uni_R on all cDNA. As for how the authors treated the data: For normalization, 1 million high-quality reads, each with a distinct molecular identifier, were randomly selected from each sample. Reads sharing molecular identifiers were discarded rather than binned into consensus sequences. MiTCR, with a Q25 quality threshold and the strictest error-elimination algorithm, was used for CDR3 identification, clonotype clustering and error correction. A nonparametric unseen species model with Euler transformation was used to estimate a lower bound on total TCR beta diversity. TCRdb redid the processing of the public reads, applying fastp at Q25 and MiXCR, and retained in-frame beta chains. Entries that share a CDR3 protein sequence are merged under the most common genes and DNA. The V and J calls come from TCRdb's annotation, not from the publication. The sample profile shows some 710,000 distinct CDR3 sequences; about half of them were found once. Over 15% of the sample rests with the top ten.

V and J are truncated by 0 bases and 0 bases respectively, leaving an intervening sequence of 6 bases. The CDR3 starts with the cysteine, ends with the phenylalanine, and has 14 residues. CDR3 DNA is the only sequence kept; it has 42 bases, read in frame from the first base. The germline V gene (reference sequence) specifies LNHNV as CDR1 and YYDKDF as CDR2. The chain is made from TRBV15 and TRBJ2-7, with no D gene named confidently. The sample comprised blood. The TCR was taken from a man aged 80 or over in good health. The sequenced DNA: TGTGCCACCAGCAGAGACTATAACTCCTACGAGCAGTACTTC. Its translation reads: CATSRDYNSYEQYF.